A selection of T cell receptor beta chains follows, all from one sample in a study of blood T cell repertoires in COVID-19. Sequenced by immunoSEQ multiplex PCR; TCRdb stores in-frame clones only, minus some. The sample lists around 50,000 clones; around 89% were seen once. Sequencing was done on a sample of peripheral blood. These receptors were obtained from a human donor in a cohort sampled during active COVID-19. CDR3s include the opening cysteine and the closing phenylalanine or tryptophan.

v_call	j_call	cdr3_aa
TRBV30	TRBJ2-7	CAWSVDRVLSEQYF
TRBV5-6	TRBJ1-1	CASSGASQQTEAFF
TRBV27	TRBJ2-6	CASSLRATGAGANVLTF
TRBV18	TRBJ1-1	CASSPTMTGGFDTEAFF
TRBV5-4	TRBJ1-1	CASSTPTGRNTEAFF
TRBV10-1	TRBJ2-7	CASSEYLGQGNYEQYF
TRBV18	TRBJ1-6	CASSPGTGDSPLHF
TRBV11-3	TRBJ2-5	CASSSGTEGETQYF
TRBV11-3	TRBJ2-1	CASSLGLQSSYNEQFF
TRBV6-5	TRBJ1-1	CASSRQLNTEAFF
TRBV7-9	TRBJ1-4	CASRPPGQAYEKLFF
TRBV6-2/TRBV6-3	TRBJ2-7	CASSRSHEQYF
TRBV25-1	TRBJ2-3	CASSMQGMGTDTQYF
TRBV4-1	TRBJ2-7	CASSQEGLNAYEQYF
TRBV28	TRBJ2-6	CASSLDLRGAANVLTF
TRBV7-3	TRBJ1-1	CASRLNSGQGSPANTEAFF
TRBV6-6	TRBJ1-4	CASSDRGNEKLFF
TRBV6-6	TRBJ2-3	CASSWTGGGTDTQYF
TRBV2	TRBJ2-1	CASRGGTGKNEQFF
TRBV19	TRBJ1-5	CASSTRGSQPQHF
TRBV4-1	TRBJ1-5	CASSQEFQTYSNQPQHF
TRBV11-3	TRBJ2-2	CASSTAGGNTGELFF
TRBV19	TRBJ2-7	CASSSQGDGTYEQYF
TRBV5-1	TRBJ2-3	CASSPGLASTDTQYF
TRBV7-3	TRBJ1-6	CASSLGTGTNSPLHF
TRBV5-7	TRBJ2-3	CASSPDRHNGRTDTQYF
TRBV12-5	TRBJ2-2	CASGLVLRGLHRSNTGELFF
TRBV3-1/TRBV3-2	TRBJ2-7	CASSQDVASEQYF
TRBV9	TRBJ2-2	CASSLLSAANTGELFF
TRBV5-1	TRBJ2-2	CASSASGGRTGELFF
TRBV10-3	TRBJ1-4	CAISDTGGYEKLFF
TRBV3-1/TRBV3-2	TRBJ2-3	CASSQRASGNRRQYF
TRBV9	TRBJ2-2	CASSVPSGTNTGELFF
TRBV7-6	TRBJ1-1	CASSREGTGVAFF
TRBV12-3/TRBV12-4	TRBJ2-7	CASSSDSYEQYF
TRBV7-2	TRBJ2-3	CASSLGEGGTDTQYF